Listed below are T cell receptor beta chains from one sample, sequenced in a study of cytomegalovirus exposure and HLA in healthy donors. Clones were read by immunoSEQ multiplex PCR, and TCRdb kept only the in-frame ones, dropping some. Here the sample spans 150,000 to 200,000 clones, almost 80% being singletons. The source material was PBMCs. Source of these receptors: a man aged 35 to 55 in good health and CMV-seropositive. The conserved cysteine and the conserved F or W are not part of the CDR3 here. The D gene is left open where the match is weak. The listing skips clone size in some rows; elsewhere it reads once, few, many or a size class.

size	V	D	CDR3
NA	TRBV5-6	TRBD1	ASSPGQGREKLF
few	TRBV6-5	TRBD1	ASSRDSSGNTIY
NA	TRBV27	NA	ASSLGQGNEQY
NA	TRBV5-1	NA	ASSLQGPEQY
NA	TRBV5-1	TRBD2	ASSLRGLAGGPDTQY
NA	TRBV5-4	TRBD2	ASSLQGGRGEQF
NA	TRBV6-5	NA	ASSYGQRNTEAF
NA	TRBV5-4	NA	ASSFGGEQY
NA	TRBV19	TRBD1	ASSPWDSYYGYT
once	TRBV7-3	NA	ASSLSVASEQF
NA	TRBV10-1	NA	ASRPQGFGELF
NA	TRBV5-8	TRBD1	ASSTGAYTDTQY
NA	TRBV5-1	NA	ASSPPVLSGANVLT
NA	TRBV10-3	TRBD1	AISERPGTGSEQY
once	TRBV19	TRBD1	ASTRRDRGNYGYT
NA	TRBV2	NA	ASSRTAAQIE
NA	TRBV28	TRBD2	ASSLGVGAGGSYNEQF
NA	TRBV11-2	NA	ASSFVRTYEQY
NA	TRBV5-6	NA	ASSISREPLH
NA	TRBV14	TRBD2	ASSDPTSGSWEQF
NA	TRBV6-5	NA	ASSYSLSYNEQF
NA	TRBV19	TRBD1	ASSIAGQTLVEQY
NA	TRBV29-1	TRBD2	SVEGTSGRALETQY
few	TRBV19	NA	ASSISGDDQPQH
NA	TRBV7-7	TRBD2	ASSDLAGPYNEQF
NA	TRBV5-1	NA	ASSLIGGYTGELF
NA	TRBV27	NA	ASRRGGAAGNTIY
NA	TRBV19	TRBD1	ASNPGQRSGNTIY
NA	TRBV27	TRBD1	ASSLSGQQETQY
NA	TRBV5-1	NA	ASSLATGSRDEQY
NA	TRBV5-4	NA	ASSWGGAGYTEAF
NA	TRBV5-1	NA	ASSFGRTSRGGEKLF
NA	TRBV5-1	NA	ASELGRSGSTDTQY
NA	TRBV7-2	TRBD1	ASSSGTGDEKLF
NA	TRBV7-3	NA	ASSSGVGNTIY
few	TRBV7-2	TRBD1	ASTLTGADTIY
NA	TRBV6-6	NA	ASSYSKDWGPYEQY
few	TRBV18	NA	ASSPTGTQNQPQH
NA	TRBV2	NA	ASSEVADRGGEQY